This T cell receptor beta chain was captured by sequencing in a study of neurological immune-mediated disorders. In the study overall: Multiple sclerosis patients (n ≈ 34) included approximately 30 with relapsing-remitting and 3 with secondary progressive disease.

This CDR3 contains 13 residues. Germline CDR1 reads SGHTA; CDR2 reads FQGTGA. V was trimmed by 5 bases and J by 8 bases, leaving 10 bases between them. A 10-nucleotide random UMI tagged transcripts in template-switch 5'RACE cDNA synthesis. MiXCR was run by TCRdb on the 5' RACE reads, yielding one entry per CDR3 protein. The sample holds about 58,000 distinct CDR3 sequences, 2.5% seen once. This clonotype was seen ten or more times. Sequencing was carried out using PBMCs. V usage is TRBV7-3 and J usage is TRBJ1-6, with D hard to call. The clonotype was recovered from a man aged 45-60 years with multiple sclerosis. Here the CDR3 DNA reads TGTGCCAGCAGCGCGCGGCGAGATTCACCCCTCCACTTT. Its translation: CASSARRDSPLHF.